The clone carrying this T cell receptor (beta chain) was counted a single time. Its antigen remains unidentified. This sample was included in a study of circulating and synovial CD4+ cells in juvenile arthritis. General study points: These repertoires were less diverse than bulk blood CD4 repertoires. CPL versus bulk CD4 samples: T cell genome counts differed by at least an order of magnitude. Circulating pathogenic-like lymphocytes shared a substantially higher fraction of CDR3 sequences with synovium than bulk blood. Deeper sequencing increased measured overlap with synovial clonotypes.

V was shortened by 5 bases and J by 9 bases, with 17 bases between the two germline ends. This CDR3 is built from 15 residues. Per the germline V gene, CDR1 is SGHTA and CDR2 is FQGNSA. Here immunoSEQ multiplex PCR was the method, and the copy in TCRdb shows in-frame clones only, minus some. The profile shows 15,000 or so clones, around 91% of them singletons. The clonotype was recovered from a human donor with juvenile idiopathic arthritis. The chain has TRBV7-2 and TRBJ1-6, with D unresolved. The sample consisted of CD4+ T cells from blood. CDR3 in DNA: TGTGCCAGCAGCCCAGGAGACCGGGAGGGTTCACCCCTCCACTTT. Its protein is CASSPGDREGSPLHF.